The 24 T cell receptor beta chains below all came from one sample that was sequenced in a study of blood T cells in healthy people across ages. For the second PCR, which ran for about 7 to 11 cycles, a sample-barcoded 5' primer and a J-beta primer mix were used. MiXCR, applied by TCRdb to the 5' RACE reads, yields one record per CDR3 protein. Of some 800,000 distinct CDR3 sequences in the sample, roughly 25% are singletons; the top ten hold more than 3%. The sample was also reused in another study, on T cells of mothers and their children.

Sequencing was performed on blood. The receptor set was obtained from a boy aged 5-17 years in good health.

This chain connects TRBV7-8 to TRBJ1-4, with D possibly TRBD1 on 6 matching bases. Trimming left V 1 base short and J 8 bases short, with 11 bases between. CDR3 length: 14 residues. Germline V gives CDR1 SGHVS, CDR2 FQNEAQ. DNA for the CDR3: TGTGCCAGCAGCTTAGGAGGAGGGGGGGAAAAACTGTTTTTT. This translates into CASSLGGGGEKLFF.

V usage is TRBV4-2 and J usage is TRBJ2-5; 8 nucleotides agree with TRBD1. The CDR3 totals 15 residues. CDR1 is LGHNA, CDR2 YNFKEQ, per germline. Germline trimming cut 3 bases from V and 1 base from J; bases unmatched to any gene: 4. The CDR3 DNA reads as TGTGCCAGCAGCCAGGGACAGGAGCTCCAAGAGACCCAGTACTTC. Translating it yields CASSQGQELQETQYF.

The chain's CDR3 is CSARDDRGETQYF. The CDR3 DNA reads TGCAGTGCTAGAGATGACAGGGGGGAGACCCAGTACTTC. The chain couples TRBV20-1 to TRBJ2-5; 9 positions agree with TRBD1. V trimming: 0 bases; J trimming: 5 bases; junction bases outside the gene matches: 1. CDR1 is DFQATT and CDR2 is SNEGSKA in the germline V gene (reference sequence). The CDR3 totals 13 residues.

The J gene is TRBJ1-4, the V gene TRBV2; TRBD1 might be the D (6 bases). The V gene lost 4 bases and the J gene lost 8 bases, with 14 bases spanning the gap. This CDR3 contains 14 residues. The germline CDR1 and CDR2 sequences are SNHLY and FYNNEI. The CDR3 nucleotides read TGTGCCAGCAGTGCCAACAGGGCCGACGAAAAACTGTTTTTT. It is translated as CASSANRADEKLFF.

This clonotype was seen a few times. The chain is built from TRBV4-3 and TRBJ1-1; TRBD1 agrees at 9 bases. The CDR3 extends over 15 amino acids. The trim removed 3 bases at V and 0 bases at J, leaving 2 bases unmatched. The germline gives CDR1 LGHNA, CDR2 YSLEER. This CDR3 is CASSHGDRVNTEAFF. In DNA, the CDR3 is TGCGCCAGCAGCCACGGGGACAGGGTGAACACTGAAGCTTTCTTT.

This clonotype was seen more than once but under ten times. V and J are TRBV18 and TRBJ2-2; D is unclear. Trimming removed 3 bases from V and 1 base from J, with 6 bases in between. CDR1 is KGHSH and CDR2 is LQKENI in the germline V gene. CDR3 length: 14 residues. In DNA, the CDR3 is TGTGCCAGCTCACCGGCAAGGAACACCGGGGAGCTGTTTTTT. It is translated as CASSPARNTGELFF.

The chain couples TRBV11-2 to TRBJ2-1; D is undetermined. The CDR3 sequence is 13 residues long. CDR1 is SGHAT, CDR2 FQNNGV, per germline. V lost 4 bases and J 9 bases, leaving 13 bases between the germline ends. Here the CDR3 DNA reads TGTGCCAGCAGCTCGGGCCCCCCGAGTGAGCAGTTCTTC. This encodes CASSSGPPSEQFF.

This clonotype came up a few times. The chain couples TRBV27 to TRBJ1-3; TRBD1 might be the D (6 bases). V lost 6 bases, J lost 0 bases, and 15 bases lay in between. Germline-derived CDR1 and CDR2 are MNHEY and SMNVEV (reference sequence). The CDR3 runs to 16 residues. The CDR3, as DNA: TGTGCCAGCAGCTCTCTGACAGGAGCCTCTGGAAACACCATATATTTT. Amino acids: CASSSLTGASGNTIYF.

This clonotype has more than one count but fewer than ten. The CDR3 sequence is CASSPTPEETQYF. CDR3 DNA sequence: TGCGCCAGCAGCCCGACTCCGGAGGAGACCCAGTACTTC. This chain joins TRBV5-1 and TRBJ2-1; no reliable D call. The J call may be mistaken, given a closer DNA end match to TRBJ2-5. The CDR3 totals 13 residues. Germline V gene lookup returns CDR1 SGHRS and CDR2 YFSETQ.

The chain is built from TRBV10-3 and TRBJ2-1; possibly TRBD1 or TRBD2 for D (5 bases each). With the DNA end fitting TRBJ2-5 better, the J assignment may be wrong. The length of the CDR3 is 16 residues. Germline V lookup: CDR1 ENHRY, CDR2 SYGVKD. The CDR3: CAISETFLGTGETQYF. The DNA of the CDR3 is TGTGCCATCAGTGAGACGTTTCTCGGGACCGGGGAGACCCAGTACTTC.

This clonotype was picked up a small number of times. The J gene is TRBJ2-7, the V gene TRBV4-2, with D unresolved. Germline V lookup: CDR1 LGHNA, CDR2 YNFKEQ. V was pared by 4 bases and J by 0 bases, with 7 bases between. The CDR3 has 13 amino acids. The CDR3 is CASSRGDSYEQYF. The CDR3 DNA follows: TGTGCCAGCAGCCGTGGGGACTCCTACGAGCAGTACTTC.

The table lists this clonotype with a few counts. The chain uses TRBV7-2 and TRBJ2-1; D is undetermined. Germline V gives CDR1 SGHTA, CDR2 FQGNSA. CDR3 length equals 12 residues. Between the trimmed V and J ends, which lost 5 bases and 7 bases, there was a span of 9 bases. The CDR3 protein is CASSGSGNEQFF. CDR3 coding DNA: TGTGCCAGCAGCGGTTCTGGAAATGAGCAGTTCTTC. Together with reference TRBV7-2 and TRBJ2-1, the CDR3 gives the full variable domain: GAGVSQSPSNKVTEKGKDVELRCDPISGHTALYWYRQSLGQGLEFLIYFQGNSAPDKSGLPSDRFSAERTGGSVSTLTIQRTQQEDSAVYLCASSGSGNEQFFGPGTRLTVL.

This clonotype has a handful of counts. The chain joins TRBV5-1 to TRBJ1-1, with TRBD1 identical over 7 bases. V was clipped by 5 bases and J by 1 base; unmatched bases: 5. CDR3 length equals 14 residues. Looked up from germline, CDR1 is SGHRS and CDR2 is YFSETQ. The CDR3 reads CASRRDSENTEAFF. As DNA, the CDR3 is TGCGCCAGCAGGCGGGACAGTGAGAACACTGAAGCTTTCTTT.

The chain combines TRBV7-2 with TRBJ2-1; D possibly corresponds to TRBD2 (6 bases). V lost 3 bases and J lost 7, with 13 bases in between. The CDR3 runs 14 residues. Germline lookup yields CDR1 SGHTA and CDR2 FQGNSA. CDR3 nucleotide sequence: TGTGCCAGCAGCTTGCTACAGGCGGGAAATGAGCAGTTCTTC. Its translation is CASSLLQAGNEQFF.

This clonotype has a handful of counts. V is TRBV28 and J is TRBJ2-5; 7 bases are a match to TRBD2. The CDR3 extends over 17 amino acids. Germline V gene data show CDR1 as MDHEN and CDR2 as SYDVKM. Trimming at V came to 8 bases and at J to 5 bases, leaving 20 bases not matched to a gene. CDR3 nucleotides: TGTGCCAGCGGGTTGCACGGGGGAGGGCCGCCGGAGGAGACCCAGTACTTC. Residues: CASGLHGGGPPEETQYF.

This clonotype showed up just a few times. This chain links TRBV6-1 with TRBJ1-4; no firm D call. Germline lookup yields CDR1 MNHNS and CDR2 SASEGT. The CDR3 consists of 18 residues. Trimming stripped 4 bases from V and 0 bases from J, with 18 bases between. CDR3 nucleotide sequence: TGTGCCAGCAGTGCGGCAACCCTATCGCAAGCAACTAATGAAAAACTGTTTTTT. It specifies CASSAATLSQATNEKLFF.

This chain links TRBV20-1 with TRBJ2-3, with 8 positions matching TRBD2. This CDR3 is 19 amino acids long. The V segment lost 0 bases and the J segment 3 bases; nucleotides outside the gene matches: 17. Germline CDR1 and CDR2: DFQATT and SNEGSKA (reference sequence). The CDR3 is CSARDVNLGTSPWTDTQYF. For the CDR3, the DNA is TGCAGTGCTAGAGATGTTAATTTAGGGACTAGTCCATGGACAGATACGCAGTATTTT.

The chain employs TRBV10-3 and TRBJ2-7; D is possibly TRBD2 (6 bases). The CDR3 extends over 11 amino acids. Trimming took 10 bases from V and 3 from J, leaving 10 bases between them. Germline V lookup: CDR1 ENHRY, CDR2 SYGVKD. CDR3 residues: CATGLNYEQYF. Written as DNA, the CDR3 is TGTGCCACGGGACTGAACTACGAGCAGTACTTC.

V gene TRBV6-2 or TRBV6-3 combines with J gene TRBJ2-4; D tentatively reads TRBD1 or TRBD2 (5 bases each). Trimming removed 2 bases at V and 6 bases at J, with 8 bases between. The length of the CDR3 is 13 residues. The V gene's germline CDR1 is MNHEY and CDR2 SVGEGT. The CDR3 bases are TGTGCCAGCAGTTACCCTGGGGGAAACATTCAGTACTTC. Its protein product is CASSYPGGNIQYF.

The J gene is TRBJ2-3, the V gene TRBV15; TRBD2 matches at 9 bases. The germline V gene encodes CDR1 LNHNV and CDR2 YYDKDF (reference sequence). The CDR3 is made up of 17 amino acids. V lost 5 bases and J lost 2; bases outside the gene matches: 11. Written as DNA, the CDR3 is TGTGCCACCAGCGGGGAGGGGACTAGCAGCGCCACAGATACGCAGTATTTT. Encoded protein: CATSGEGTSSATDTQYF.

This sequence joins TRBV7-9 and TRBJ1-5; the D gene is possibly TRBD1 (5 bases). V was clipped by 6 bases and J by 4 bases, with 13 bases between them. This CDR3 region has 14 residues. The germline V gene has CDR1 SEHNR and CDR2 FQNEAQ (reference sequence). Here the CDR3 reads CASRSAGLNQPQHF. CDR3 DNA sequence: TGTGCCAGCAGGAGCGCAGGGTTAAATCAGCCCCAGCATTTT.

This clonotype was seen more than once but under ten times. The rearrangement links TRBV15 to TRBJ2-1, with D perhaps matching TRBD1 or TRBD2 (6 bases each). CDR1 is LNHNV and CDR2 is YYDKDF in the germline V gene (reference sequence). Trimming stripped 1 base from V and 5 bases from J, with 12 bases between. This CDR3 spans 15 amino acids. CDR3 bases: TGTGCCACCAGCAGAGTGGGGGGCCCTAACAATGAGCAGTTCTTC. This codes for CATSRVGGPNNEQFF.

The V gene is TRBV4-1, the J gene TRBJ2-1; possibly TRBD2 for D (5 bases). The CDR3 extends over 14 amino acids. With 2 bases removed from V and 6 bases from J, the gap between germline ends came to 11 bases. Germline V CDR1 and CDR2: MGHRA, YSYEKL. This CDR3 is CASSQSLVFNEQFF. CDR3 DNA sequence: TGCGCCAGCAGCCAATCACTAGTCTTCAATGAGCAGTTCTTC.

This rearrangement joins TRBV28 to TRBJ2-5; TRBD1 might be the D (6 bases). The better agreement between TRBJ2-7 and the DNA end casts doubt on the J call. The CDR3 covers 13 residues. Germline V CDR1 and CDR2: MDHEN, SYDVKM. CDR3 DNA: TGTGCCAGCAGGGCAACAGGGCGCTACGAGCAGTACTTC. This codes for CASRATGRYEQYF.